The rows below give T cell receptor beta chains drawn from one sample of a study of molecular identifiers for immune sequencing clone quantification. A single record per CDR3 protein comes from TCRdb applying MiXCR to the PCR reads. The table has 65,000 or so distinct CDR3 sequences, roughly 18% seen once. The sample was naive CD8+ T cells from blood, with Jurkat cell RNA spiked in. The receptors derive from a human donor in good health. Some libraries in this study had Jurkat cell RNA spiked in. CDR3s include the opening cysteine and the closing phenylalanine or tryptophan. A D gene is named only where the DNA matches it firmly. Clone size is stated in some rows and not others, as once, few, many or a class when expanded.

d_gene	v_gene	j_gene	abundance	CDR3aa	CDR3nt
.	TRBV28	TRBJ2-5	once	CASSFVRRRAEETQYF	TGTGCCAGCAGTTTTGTCCGGCGGAGGGCCGAGGAGACCCAGTACTTC
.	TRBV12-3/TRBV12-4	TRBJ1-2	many	CASIFFSGETPNYGYTF	TGTGCCAGCATCTTCTTTTCTGGGGAAACACCTAACTATGGCTACACCTTC
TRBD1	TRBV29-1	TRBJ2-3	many	CSADRGEGTDTQYF	TGCAGCGCCGACAGGGGCGAGGGCACAGATACGCAGTATTTT
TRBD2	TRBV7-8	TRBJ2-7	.	CASSLVTSGSYEQYF	TGTGCCAGCAGCTTAGTCACTAGCGGATCTTACGAGCAGTACTTC
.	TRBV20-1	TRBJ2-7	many	CSARFDHYEQYF	TGCAGTGCTAGATTTGACCACTACGAGCAGTACTTC
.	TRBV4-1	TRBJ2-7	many	CASSQAQGQAYEQYF	TGCGCCAGCAGCCAAGCCCAGGGACAAGCCTACGAGCAGTACTTC
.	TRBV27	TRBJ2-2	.	CASSLLVANTGELFF	TGTGCCAGCAGTTTATTAGTGGCGAACACCGGGGAGCTGTTTTTT
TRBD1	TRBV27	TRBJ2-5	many	CASSIGQGGGTQYF	TGTGCCAGCAGCATTGGACAGGGAGGAGGGACCCAGTACTTC
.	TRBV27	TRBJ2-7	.	CASSWKGSITEQYF	TGTGCCAGCAGCTGGAAGGGGTCGATAACCGAGCAGTACTTC
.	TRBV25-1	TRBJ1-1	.	CASSEGQNTEAFF	TGTGCCAGCAGTGAGGGACAGAACACTGAAGCTTTCTTT
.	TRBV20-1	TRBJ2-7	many	CSARDHISSYEQYF	TGCAGTGCTAGAGATCACATAAGCTCCTACGAGCAGTACTTC
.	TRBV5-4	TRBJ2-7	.	CASSLTVRTPLVNEQYF	TGTGCCAGCAGCTTGACGGTCCGGACGCCCCTAGTCAACGAGCAGTACTTC
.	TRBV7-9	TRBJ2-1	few	CASSLGLGQFF	TGTGCCAGCAGCCTAGGGCTAGGACAGTTCTTC
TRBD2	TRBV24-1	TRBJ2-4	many	CATSASGTSGREGSIQYF	TGTGCCACCAGTGCGTCCGGGACTAGCGGGAGGGAAGGGAGCATTCAGTACTTC
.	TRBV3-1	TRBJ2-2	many	CASSQEVTAKLTGELFF	TGTGCCAGCAGCCAAGAGGTTACAGCCAAACTCACCGGGGAGCTGTTTTTT
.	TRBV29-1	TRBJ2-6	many	CSVYDGSGANVLTF	TGCAGCGTTTACGACGGGTCTGGGGCCAACGTCCTGACTTTC
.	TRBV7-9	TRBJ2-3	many	CASSFLSGGSTDTQYF	TGTGCCAGCAGCTTTCTGTCTGGCGGGAGCACAGATACGCAGTATTTT
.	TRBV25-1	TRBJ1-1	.	CASSSGFFTEAFF	TGTGCCAGCAGTTCAGGGTTTTTCACTGAAGCTTTCTTT
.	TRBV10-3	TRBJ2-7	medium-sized	CAISAGLTSYEQYF	TGTGCCATCAGTGCCGGCCTAACCTCCTACGAGCAGTACTTC
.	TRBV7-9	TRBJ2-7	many	CASSVLAMYEQYF	TGTGCCAGCAGCGTACTAGCTATGTACGAGCAGTACTTC
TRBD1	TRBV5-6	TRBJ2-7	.	CASSFRGRLEQYF	TGTGCCAGCAGCTTCAGGGGGCGCTTAGAGCAGTACTTC
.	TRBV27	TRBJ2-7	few	CASSFGRGAEQYF	TGTGCCAGCAGTTTTGGCAGGGGAGCCGAGCAGTACTTC
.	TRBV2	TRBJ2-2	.	CASSEFSDPGELFF	TGTGCCAGCAGTGAGTTTAGCGATCCCGGGGAGCTGTTTTTT
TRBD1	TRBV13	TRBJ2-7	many	CASSPRTGGSYEQYF	TGTGCCAGCAGCCCGCGGACAGGGGGTTCCTACGAGCAGTACTTC
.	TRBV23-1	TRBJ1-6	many	CARRGSSPLHF	TGCGCCAGACGGGGGTCTTCACCCCTCCACTTT